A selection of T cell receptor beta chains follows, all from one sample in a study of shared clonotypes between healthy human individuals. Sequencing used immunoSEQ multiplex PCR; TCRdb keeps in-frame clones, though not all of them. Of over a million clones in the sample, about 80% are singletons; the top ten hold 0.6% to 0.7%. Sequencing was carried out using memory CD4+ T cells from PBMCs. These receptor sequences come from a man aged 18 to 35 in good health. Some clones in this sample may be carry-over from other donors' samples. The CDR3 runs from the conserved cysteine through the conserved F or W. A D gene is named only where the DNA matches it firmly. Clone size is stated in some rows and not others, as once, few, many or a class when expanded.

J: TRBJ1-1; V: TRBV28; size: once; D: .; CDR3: CASTISPGQKAFF; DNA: TGTGCCAGCACCATCTCTCCCGGACAGAAAGCTTTCTTT
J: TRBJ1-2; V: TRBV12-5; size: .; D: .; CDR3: CASAPTDPVELTF; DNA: TGTGCTAGTGCCCCGACAGACCCCGTAGAGCTCACCTTC
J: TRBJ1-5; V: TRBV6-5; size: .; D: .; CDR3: CASRQQGDDQPQHF; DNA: TGTGCCAGCAGACAACAGGGAGACGATCAGCCCCAGCATTTT
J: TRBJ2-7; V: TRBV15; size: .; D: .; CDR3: CATSRDRGLAGEQYF; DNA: TGTGCCACCAGCAGAGATCGAGGGCTAGCAGGCGAGCAGTACTTC
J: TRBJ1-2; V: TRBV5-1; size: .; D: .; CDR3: CASRGVPEDYGYTF; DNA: TGCGCCAGCAGGGGAGTGCCGGAGGATTATGGCTACACCTTC
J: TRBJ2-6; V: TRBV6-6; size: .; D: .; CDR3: CASLDSSGANVLTF; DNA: TGTGCCAGCCTCGATTCCTCTGGGGCCAACGTCCTGACTTTC
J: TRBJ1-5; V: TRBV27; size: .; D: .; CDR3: CASSQYQGLHMEKPQHF; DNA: TGTGCCAGCAGTCAATACCAAGGACTCCATATGGAGAAACCCCAGCATTTT
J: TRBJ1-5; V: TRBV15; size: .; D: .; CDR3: CATSRGGAEGQPQHF; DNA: TGTGCCACCAGCAGAGGAGGGGCAGAGGGTCAGCCCCAGCATTTT
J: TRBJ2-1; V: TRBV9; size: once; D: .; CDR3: CASSVGGIYNEQFF; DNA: TGTGCCAGCAGCGTAGGCGGGATTTACAATGAGCAGTTCTTC
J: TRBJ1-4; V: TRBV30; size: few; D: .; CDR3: CAWSRGGENEKLFF; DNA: TGTGCCTGGAGTCGCGGGGGGGAGAATGAAAAACTGTTTTTT
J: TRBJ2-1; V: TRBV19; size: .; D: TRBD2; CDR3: CASSRAGGTYNEQFF; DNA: TGTGCCAGTAGTCGAGCGGGAGGAACCTACAATGAGCAGTTCTTC
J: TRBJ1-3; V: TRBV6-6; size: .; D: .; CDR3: CASSYSRAGNTIYF; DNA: TGTGCCAGCAGTTACTCGAGGGCAGGAAACACCATATATTTT
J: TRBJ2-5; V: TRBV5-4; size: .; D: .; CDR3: CASSLEAGETQYF; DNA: TGTGCCAGCAGCTTGGAGGCGGGAGAGACCCAGTACTTC
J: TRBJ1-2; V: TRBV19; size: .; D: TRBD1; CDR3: CASSRRQGNYGYTF; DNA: TGTGCCAGTAGTCGACGACAGGGGAACTATGGCTACACCTTC
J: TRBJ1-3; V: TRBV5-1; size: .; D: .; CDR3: CASSLQGTSGNTIYF; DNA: TGCGCCAGCAGCTTGCAGGGAACCTCTGGAAACACCATATATTTT
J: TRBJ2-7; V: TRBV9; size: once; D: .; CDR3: CASSVDGSEQYF; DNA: TGTGCCAGCAGCGTAGACGGTTCGGAGCAGTACTTC
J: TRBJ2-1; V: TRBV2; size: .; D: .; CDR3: CAIAKGSYNEQFF; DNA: TGTGCCATAGCGAAAGGCTCCTACAATGAGCAGTTCTTC
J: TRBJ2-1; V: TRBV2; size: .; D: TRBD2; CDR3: CASSELSGIGNEQFF; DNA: TGTGCCAGCAGTGAGCTCAGCGGGATCGGCAATGAGCAGTTCTTC
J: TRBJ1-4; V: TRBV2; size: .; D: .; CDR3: CASRGEATNEKLFF; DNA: TGTGCCAGTAGGGGAGAGGCAACTAATGAAAAACTGTTTTTT
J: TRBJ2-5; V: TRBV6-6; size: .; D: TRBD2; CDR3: CASSYGGLALGTQYF; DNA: TGTGCCAGCAGTTACGGAGGACTAGCGTTAGGGACCCAGTACTTC
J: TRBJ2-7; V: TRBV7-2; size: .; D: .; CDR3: CASSLVFSAREQYF; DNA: TGTGCCAGCAGCTTAGTGTTCTCGGCTCGTGAGCAGTACTTC
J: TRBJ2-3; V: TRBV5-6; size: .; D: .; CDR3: CASRRLYLRGADTQYF; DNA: TGTGCCAGCAGGCGTCTTTATCTGAGGGGCGCAGATACGCAGTATTTT
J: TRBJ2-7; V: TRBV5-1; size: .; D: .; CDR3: CASSPIMGVGEQYF; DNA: TGCGCCAGCAGCCCGATAATGGGGGTAGGGGAGCAGTACTTC
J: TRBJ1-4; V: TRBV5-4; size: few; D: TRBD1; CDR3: CASSNTGGKGEKLFF; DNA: TGTGCCAGCAGCAACACAGGGGGCAAGGGTGAAAAACTGTTTTTT
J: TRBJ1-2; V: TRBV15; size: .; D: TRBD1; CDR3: CATSRGRQGAGGYGYTF; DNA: TGTGCCACCAGCAGAGGCCGACAGGGGGCTGGGGGGTATGGCTACACCTTC
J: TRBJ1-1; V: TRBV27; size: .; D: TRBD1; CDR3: CASGAGDRANTEAFF; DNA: TGTGCCAGCGGGGCTGGGGACAGGGCCAACACTGAAGCTTTCTTT
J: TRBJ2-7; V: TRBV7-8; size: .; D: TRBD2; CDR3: CASSHPTSVPYEQYF; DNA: TGTGCCAGCAGCCACCCCACTAGCGTCCCGTACGAGCAGTACTTC
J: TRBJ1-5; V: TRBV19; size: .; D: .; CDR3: CASSILSGRRNQPQHF; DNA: TGTGCCAGTAGTATCTTGTCAGGGAGACGCAATCAGCCCCAGCATTTT
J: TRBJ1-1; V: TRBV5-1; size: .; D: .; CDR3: CASSNQGFGTEAFF; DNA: TGCGCCAGCAGCAACCAGGGGTTCGGCACTGAAGCTTTCTTT
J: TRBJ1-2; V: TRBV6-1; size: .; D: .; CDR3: CASSARMGQLGGYTF; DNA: TGTGCCAGCAGTGCCAGAATGGGGCAGCTGGGGGGCTACACCTTC
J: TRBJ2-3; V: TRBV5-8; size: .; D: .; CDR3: CASSETHVTTDTQYF; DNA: TGTGCCAGCAGCGAGACTCATGTGACGACAGATACGCAGTATTTT
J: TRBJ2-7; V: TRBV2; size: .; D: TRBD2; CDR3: CASSARIAGGKHEQYF; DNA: TGTGCCAGCAGTGCGAGGATAGCGGGAGGGAAACACGAGCAGTACTTC
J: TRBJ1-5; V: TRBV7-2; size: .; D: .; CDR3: CASSLAGYGNQPQHF; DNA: TGTGCCAGCAGCTTAGCAGGGTACGGCAATCAGCCCCAGCATTTT
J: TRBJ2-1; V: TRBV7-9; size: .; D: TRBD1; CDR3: CASSLARTGTGTYNEQFF; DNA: TGTGCCAGCAGCTTAGCTAGGACAGGGACAGGGACCTACAATGAGCAGTTCTTC
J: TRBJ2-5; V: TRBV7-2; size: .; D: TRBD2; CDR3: CASSLGGTSGQETQYF; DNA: TGTGCCAGCAGCTTAGGTGGGACTAGCGGCCAAGAGACCCAGTACTTC
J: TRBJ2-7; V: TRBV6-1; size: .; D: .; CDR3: CASTFRGNYYEQYF; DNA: TGTGCCAGCACCTTCCGGGGTAACTACTACGAGCAGTACTTC
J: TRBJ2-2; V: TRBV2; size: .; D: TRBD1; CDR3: CASRPGQGARELFF; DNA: TGTGCCAGCAGACCTGGACAGGGGGCGAGGGAGCTGTTTTTT
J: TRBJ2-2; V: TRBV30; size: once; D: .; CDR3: CAWVPVAGELFF; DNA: TGTGCCTGGGTCCCGGTGGCCGGGGAGCTGTTTTTT
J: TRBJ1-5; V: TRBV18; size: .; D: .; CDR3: CASSPQRVGQPQHF; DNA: TGTGCCAGCTCACCACAAAGGGTGGGTCAGCCCCAGCATTTT
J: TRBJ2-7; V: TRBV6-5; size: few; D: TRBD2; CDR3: CASSYFKNPGLARQYF; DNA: TGTGCCAGCAGTTACTTCAAAAACCCGGGACTAGCTAGGCAGTACTTC
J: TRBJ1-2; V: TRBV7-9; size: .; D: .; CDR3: CASSPPGRVFAGYTF; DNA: TGTGCCAGCAGCCCCCCGGGCAGGGTTTTCGCGGGCTACACCTTC
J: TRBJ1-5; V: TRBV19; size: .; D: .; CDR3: CASNPGGPYSNQPQHF; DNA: TGTGCCAGTAACCCTGGGGGCCCCTACAGCAATCAGCCCCAGCATTTT
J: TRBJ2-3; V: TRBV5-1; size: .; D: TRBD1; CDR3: CASSLGLQGDADTQYF; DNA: TGCGCCAGCAGCTTAGGACTACAGGGGGACGCAGATACGCAGTATTTT
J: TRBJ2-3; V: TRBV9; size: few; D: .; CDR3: CASSATPYSTDTQYF; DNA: TGTGCCAGCAGCGCGACACCCTATTCCACAGATACGCAGTATTTT
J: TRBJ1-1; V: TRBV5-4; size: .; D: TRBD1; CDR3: CASSAGTGGGWGPEAFF; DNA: TGTGCCAGCAGCGCCGGGACAGGGGGTGGGTGGGGCCCTGAAGCTTTCTTT